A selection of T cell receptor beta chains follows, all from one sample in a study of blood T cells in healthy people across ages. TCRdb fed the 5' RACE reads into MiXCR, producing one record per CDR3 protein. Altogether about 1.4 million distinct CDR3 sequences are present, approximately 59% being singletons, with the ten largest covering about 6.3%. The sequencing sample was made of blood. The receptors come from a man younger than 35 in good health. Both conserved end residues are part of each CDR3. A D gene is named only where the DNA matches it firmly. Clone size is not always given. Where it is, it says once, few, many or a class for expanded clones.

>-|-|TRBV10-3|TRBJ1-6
TGTGCCATCAGTGATCCAGGGGTGAATTCACCCCTCCACTTT
CAISDPGVNSPLHF
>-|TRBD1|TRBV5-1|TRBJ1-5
TGCGCCAGCAAGCGAGGGACAGGGCGCAATCAGCCCCAGCATTTT
CASKRGTGRNQPQHF
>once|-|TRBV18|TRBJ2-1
TGTGCCAGCTCGCCAGGGACTCCCATCGATGAGCAGTTCTTC
CASSPGTPIDEQFF
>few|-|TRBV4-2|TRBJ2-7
TGTGCCAGCAGCCCTGTAATCCTAGCGCTCTACGAGCAGTACTTC
CASSPVILALYEQYF
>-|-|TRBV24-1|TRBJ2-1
TGTGCCACCAGTGACCGCACAGTGTACAATGAGCAGTTCTTC
CATSDRTVYNEQFF
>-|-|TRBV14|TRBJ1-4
TGTGCCAGCTCTAAATCTGAAAAACTGTTTTTT
CASSKSEKLFF
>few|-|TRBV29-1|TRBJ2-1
TGCAGCGTTGAAGGGTTTCCCAATGAGCAGTTCTTC
CSVEGFPNEQFF
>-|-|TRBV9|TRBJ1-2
TGTGCCAGCAGCGCCTCCCGGCGGACCTTCTATGGCTACACCTTC
CASSASRRTFYGYTF
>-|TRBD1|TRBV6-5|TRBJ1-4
TGTGCCAGCAGTCTGGACAGGGAGAAAGAAAAACTGTTTTTT
CASSLDREKEKLFF
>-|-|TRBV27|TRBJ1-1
TGTGCCAGCAGTTTATTGCGGGACGGATACATGAACACTGAAGCTTTCTTT
CASSLLRDGYMNTEAFF
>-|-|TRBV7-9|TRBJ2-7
TGTGCCAGCAGCTTAATGGGGGGCATCTCCTACGAGCAGTACTTC
CASSLMGGISYEQYF
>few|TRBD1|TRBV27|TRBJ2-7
TGTGCCAGCGGAGAAGGGGGCTTGTACGAGCAGTACTTC
CASGEGGLYEQYF
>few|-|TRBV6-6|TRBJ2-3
TGTGCCAGCGCTAGAAGGGTGCGCACAGATACGCAGTATTTT
CASARRVRTDTQYF
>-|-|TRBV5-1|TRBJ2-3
TGCGCCAGCAGCCCGCCCATCACAGATACGCAGTATTTT
CASSPPITDTQYF
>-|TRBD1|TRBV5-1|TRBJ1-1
TGCGCCAGCAGCCTGACAGGGGGCTATAATGAAGCTTTCTTT
CASSLTGGYNEAFF
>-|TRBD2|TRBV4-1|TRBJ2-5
TGCGCCAGCAGCCATGGGGGGGAAGAGACCCAGTACTTC
CASSHGGEETQYF
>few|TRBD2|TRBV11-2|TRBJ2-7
TGTGCCAGCAGCTCTAGGGGACTAGCGGGAGGGTCCTACGAGCAGTACTTC
CASSSRGLAGGSYEQYF
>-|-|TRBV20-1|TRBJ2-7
TGCAGTGCTAGTCGGCGAGGTTACGAGCAGTACTTC
CSASRRGYEQYF
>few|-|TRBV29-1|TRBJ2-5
TGCAGCGTTTTGGGGGAGGAGACCCAGTACTTC
CSVLGEETQYF
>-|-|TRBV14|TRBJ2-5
TGTGCCAGCAGCCAAATGGGCTGGCCACAAGAGACCCAGTACTTC
CASSQMGWPQETQYF
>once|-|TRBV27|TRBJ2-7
TGTGCCAGCAGTTTCGGGGAAAAGGGCTACGAGCAGTACTTC
CASSFGEKGYEQYF
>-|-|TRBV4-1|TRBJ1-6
TGCGCCAGCAGCCAAGTTGGGAGGGATAGAAGTCCCCTCCACTTT
CASSQVGRDRSPLHF
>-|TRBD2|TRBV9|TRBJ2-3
TGTGCCAGCAGCCCAAGACCCGCCCGTGGACTAGCACCCGATACGCAGTATTTT
CASSPRPARGLAPDTQYF
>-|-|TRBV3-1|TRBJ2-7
TGTGCCAGCACCCCTACGCAGGACGCCTACTACGAGCAGTACTTC
CASTPTQDAYYEQYF
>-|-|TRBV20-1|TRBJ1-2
TGCAGTGCTAGAGATACGGCAGGGCCCCTCTATGGCTACACCTTC
CSARDTAGPLYGYTF